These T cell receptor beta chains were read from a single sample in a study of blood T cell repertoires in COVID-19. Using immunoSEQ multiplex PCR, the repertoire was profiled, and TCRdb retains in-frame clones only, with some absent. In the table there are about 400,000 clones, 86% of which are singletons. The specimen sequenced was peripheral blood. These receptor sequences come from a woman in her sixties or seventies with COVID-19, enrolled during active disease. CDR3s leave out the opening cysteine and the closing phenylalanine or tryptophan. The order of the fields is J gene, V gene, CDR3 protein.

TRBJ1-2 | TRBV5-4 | ASSPDRVSGYT
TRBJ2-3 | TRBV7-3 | ASKGAGGDTQY
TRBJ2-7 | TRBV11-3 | ASSLGQGAGEQY
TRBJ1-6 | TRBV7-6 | ASSLGTALSPLH
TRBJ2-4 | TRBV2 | ASTGTLAKNIQY
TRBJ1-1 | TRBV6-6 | ASSYPTGGTEAF
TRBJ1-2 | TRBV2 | ASSDAPNYGYT
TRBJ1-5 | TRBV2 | ASSGRTGYDQPQH
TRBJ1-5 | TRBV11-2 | ASSQNTGGQPQH
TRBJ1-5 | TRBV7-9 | ASSTAGGNAAQH
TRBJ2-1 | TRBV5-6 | ASSLGLAGVHEQF
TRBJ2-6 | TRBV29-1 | SVGSVSGGANVLT
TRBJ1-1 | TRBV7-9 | ASSLVGAGGLFTEAF
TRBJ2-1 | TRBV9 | ASSSTGVPYNEQF
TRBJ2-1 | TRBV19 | ASSLLGQGLDGNEQF
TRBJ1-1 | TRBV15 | ATSTGSTGRSTEAF
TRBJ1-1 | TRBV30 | AWSVQPQGEAF
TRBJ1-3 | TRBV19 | AALQRGSGNTIY
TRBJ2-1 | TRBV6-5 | ASSYRVGGDGEQF
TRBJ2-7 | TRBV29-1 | SVTPGQGFEQY
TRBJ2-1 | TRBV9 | ASSGDLGHTAGYNEQF
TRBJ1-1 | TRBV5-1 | ASSLTGAEAF
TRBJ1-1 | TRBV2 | ARARGGDTEAF
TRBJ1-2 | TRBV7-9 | ASTPSQGGYT
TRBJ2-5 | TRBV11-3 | ASSLDLTTGGFETQY
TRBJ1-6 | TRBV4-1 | ASSQVESGGKSSPLH